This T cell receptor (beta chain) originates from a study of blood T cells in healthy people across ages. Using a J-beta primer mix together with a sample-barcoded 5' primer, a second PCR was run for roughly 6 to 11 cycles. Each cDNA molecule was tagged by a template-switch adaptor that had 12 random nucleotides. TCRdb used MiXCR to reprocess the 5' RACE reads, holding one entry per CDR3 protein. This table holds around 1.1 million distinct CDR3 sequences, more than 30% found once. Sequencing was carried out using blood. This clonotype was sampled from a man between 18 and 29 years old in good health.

As DNA, the CDR3 is TGTGCCAGCAGTCATACAGCCGGGGACGGCTACACCTTC. Protein sequence: CASSHTAGDGYTF. This sequence joins TRBV13 and TRBJ1-2; D might be TRBD1 (5 bases). The CDR3 has 13 amino acids. The V gene lost 6 bases and the J gene lost 8 bases, with 16 bases spanning the gap. Germline V gene sequence: CDR1 PRHDT, CDR2 FYEKMQ (reference sequence).